These 15 T cell receptor beta chains originate from one sample sequenced in a study of read filtering for tumor transcriptome and immune sequencing. The library was built from about 400 ng RNA with molecular barcoded adaptors for alpha/delta and beta/gamma chains. Via MiXCR, TCRdb re-called the reads, giving one row per CDR3 protein. The table includes about 27,000 distinct CDR3 sequences, 13% to 15% detected once. The sample taken for sequencing was a population of CD138-negative cells sorted from bone marrow. The origin of the receptors is a donor aged 40 or over with multiple myeloma.

There are many counts of this clonotype. This chain uses TRBV5-1 with TRBJ2-1, with D uncertain. V gave up 0 bases and J gave up 0 bases, with 7 bases separating them. The CDR3 has 15 amino acids. Germline CDR1 and CDR2: SGHRS and YFSETQ. CDR3 sequence (DNA): TGCGCCAGCAGCTTGGGCGGAGTCTCCTACAATGAGCAGTTCTTC. Translation gives CASSLGGVSYNEQFF.

This clonotype was recorded at least ten times. The V gene is TRBV20-1, the J gene TRBJ2-1; 11 bases match TRBD2. The V gene's germline CDR1 is DFQATT and CDR2 SNEGSKA (reference sequence). Trimming cost V 8 bases and J 5 bases; bases outside gene matches: 11. CDR3 length: 15 amino acids. This CDR3 reads CSPRTGTSGDNEQFF. The CDR3 DNA is TGCAGTCCCCGGACCGGGACTAGCGGAGACAATGAGCAGTTCTTC.

In this sample, this clonotype turned up many times. This chain links TRBV30 with TRBJ1-5; D not certain. The CDR3 is made up of 14 amino acids. The V end lost 4 bases, the J end lost 2 bases, and 12 bases lay between the germline ends. The V gene's germline CDR1 is GTSNPN and CDR2 SVGIG (reference sequence). CDR3 loop: CAWKGGNGNQPQHF. CDR3 coding DNA: TGTGCCTGGAAGGGAGGGAATGGCAATCAGCCCCAGCATTTT.

This clonotype has ten or more counts. The genes are TRBV4-1 and TRBJ2-2; D call uncertain. V shed 4 bases and J shed 8 bases, with 8 bases lying between them. Germline V lookup: CDR1 MGHRA, CDR2 YSYEKL. The CDR3 loop spans 12 amino acids. The CDR3 loop is CASSPPPGELFF. DNA for the CDR3: TGCGCCAGCAGCCCGCCCCCTGGGGAGCTGTTTTTT.

This clonotype came up many times. V is TRBV7-2 and J is TRBJ2-3; 8 bases are shared with TRBD2. Losses at the gene ends were 2 bases for V and 4 bases for J; bases not matched to a gene: 5. Germline V gives CDR1 SGHTA, CDR2 FQGNSA. This CDR3 region has 15 residues. The CDR3 region is CASSLLTSVADTQYF. As DNA, the CDR3 is TGTGCCAGCAGCTTATTGACTAGCGTTGCAGATACGCAGTATTTT.

This clonotype was seen ten or more times. This chain joins TRBV10-3 and TRBJ2-2; D is possibly TRBD2 (6 bases). V lost 7 bases and J 4 bases, leaving 13 bases between the germline ends. CDR1 is ENHRY and CDR2 is SYGVKD in the germline V gene. This CDR3 contains 14 residues. CDR3 loop: CAIKRLGPTGELFF. Here the CDR3 DNA reads TGTGCCATCAAGCGACTAGGACCCACCGGGGAGCTGTTTTTT.

There are many counts of this clonotype. This sequence joins TRBV18 and TRBJ2-1, with TRBD2 as a possible D gene (5 bases). The V gene lost 3 bases and the J gene lost 2 bases, with 5 bases spanning the gap. This CDR3 has 13 residues. Germline V lookup: CDR1 KGHSH, CDR2 LQKENI. The CDR3 sequence: CASSPGTYNEQFF. DNA of the CDR3: TGTGCCAGCTCACCCGGGACCTACAATGAGCAGTTCTTC.

This clonotype was detected many times. The J gene is TRBJ1-1, the V gene TRBV12-3 or TRBV12-4; D not resolved. Trimming stripped 7 bases from V and 1 base from J, with 7 bases between. The CDR3 runs 12 residues. The chain's CDR3 is CASTWANTEAFF. The DNA of the CDR3 is TGTGCCAGCACCTGGGCGAACACTGAAGCTTTCTTT.

This clonotype has a count of ten or more. J is TRBJ2-7 and V is TRBV10-3; D is uncertain. This CDR3 spans 12 amino acids. The germline V gene has CDR1 ENHRY and CDR2 SYGVKD. Trimming shortened V by 8 bases and J by 2 bases, and 10 bases separated the two germline ends. The CDR3 reads CAIGNYPYEQYF. DNA of the CDR3: TGTGCCATCGGCAACTACCCCTACGAGCAGTACTTC.

This clonotype was counted ten times or more. The chain links TRBV7-9 to TRBJ1-1; perhaps TRBD1 as D (5 bases). The ends were cut back, 2 bases at V and 5 bases at J, with 12 bases in the middle. The CDR3 is 14 residues long. The germline gives CDR1 SEHNR, CDR2 FQNEAQ (reference sequence). CDR3 sequence: CASSLIQGETEAFF. The CDR3 bases are TGTGCCAGCAGCTTAATCCAGGGCGAGACTGAAGCTTTCTTT.

This clonotype was detected ten times or more. The rearrangement joins TRBV7-8 to TRBJ2-3; 12 bases match TRBD2. The germline gives CDR1 SGHVS, CDR2 FQNEAQ. J lost 0 bases, V lost 1 base, and 8 bases had no gene match. CDR3 length: 19 residues. This CDR3 reads CASSLGLAGEWTSTDTQYF. The CDR3 DNA reads as TGTGCCAGCAGCTTAGGACTAGCGGGAGAATGGACTAGCACAGATACGCAGTATTTT. Full variable domain (missing parts from reference TRBV7-8 and TRBJ2-3): GAGVSQSPRYKVAKRGQDVALRCDPISGHVSLFWYQQALGQGPEFLTYFQNEAQLDKSGLPSDRFFAERPEGSVSTLKIQRTQQEDSAVYLCASSLGLAGEWTSTDTQYFGPGTRLTVL.

This clonotype was observed at least ten times. The chain carries TRBV5-1 and TRBJ2-7; 7 bases map to TRBD2. Germline assignment: CDR1 SGHRS and CDR2 YFSETQ. The CDR3 has 15 residues. V lost 0 bases to trimming and J lost 0 bases; unmatched junction nucleotides: 3. The CDR3 here is CASSLALAVSYEQYF. CDR3 sequence (DNA): TGCGCCAGCAGCTTGGCTCTAGCGGTCTCCTACGAGCAGTACTTC. The variable domain in full, with the rest retrieved from reference TRBV5-1 and TRBJ2-7, is KAGVTQTPRYLIKTRGQQVTLSCSPISGHRSVSWYQQTPGQGLQFLFEYFSETQRNKGNFPGRFSGRQFSNSRSEMNVSTLELGDSALYLCASSLALAVSYEQYFGPGTRLTVT.

This clonotype appeared many times. The chain combines TRBV27 with TRBJ2-6; TRBD1 might be the D (5 bases). This CDR3 region has 15 residues. CDR1 and CDR2 from the germline V gene are MNHEY and SMNVEV (reference sequence). Trimming left V 7 bases short and J 0 bases short, with 10 bases between. The CDR3 spells CASKWQGSGANVLTF. In DNA, the CDR3 is TGTGCCAGCAAGTGGCAGGGCTCTGGGGCCAACGTCCTGACTTTC. Supplemented by reference TRBV27 and TRBJ2-6, the full variable domain reads EAQVTQNPRYLITVTGKKLTVTCSQNMNHEYMSWYRQDPGLGLRQIYYSMNVEVTDKGDVPEGYKVSRKEKRNFPLILESPSPNQTSLYFCASKWQGSGANVLTFGAGSRLTVL.

J is TRBJ2-7 and V is TRBV7-3; 10 bases fit TRBD1. After removal of 2 bases from V and 1 base from J, the junction contained 8 bases not matched to a gene. CDR1 is SGHTA, CDR2 FQGTGA, per germline. The CDR3 is 17 amino acids. Here the CDR3 DNA reads TGTGCCAGCAGCTTAGGGTCACGGGACAGGGGATCCTACGAGCAGTACTTC. Translating it yields CASSLGSRDRGSYEQYF.

In this sample, this clonotype turned up many times. The V and J genes are TRBV7-9 and TRBJ2-5; the match to TRBD2 covers 8 bases. With V trimmed by 2 bases and J by 3 bases, 5 bases remained unmatched. The length of the CDR3 is 15 residues. Germline loops: CDR1 SEHNR, CDR2 FQNEAQ (reference sequence). The CDR3 DNA reads TGTGCCAGCAGCTTACGGGCGACTAGCGAAGAGACCCAGTACTTC. Its protein is CASSLRATSEETQYF.